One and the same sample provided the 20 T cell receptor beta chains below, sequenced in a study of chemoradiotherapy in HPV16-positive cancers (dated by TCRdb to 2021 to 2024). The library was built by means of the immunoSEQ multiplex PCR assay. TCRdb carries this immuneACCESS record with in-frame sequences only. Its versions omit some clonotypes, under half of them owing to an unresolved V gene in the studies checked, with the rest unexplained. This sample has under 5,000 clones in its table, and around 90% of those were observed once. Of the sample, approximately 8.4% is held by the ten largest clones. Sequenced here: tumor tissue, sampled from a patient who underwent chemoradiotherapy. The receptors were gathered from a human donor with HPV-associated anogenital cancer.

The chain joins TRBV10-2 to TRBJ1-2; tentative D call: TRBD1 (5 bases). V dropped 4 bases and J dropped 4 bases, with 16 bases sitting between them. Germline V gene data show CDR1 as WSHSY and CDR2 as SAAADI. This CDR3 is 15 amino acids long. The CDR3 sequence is CASSAQADPRYGYTF. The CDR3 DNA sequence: TGCGCCAGCAGTGCACAGGCCGACCCCCGCTATGGCTACACCTTC.

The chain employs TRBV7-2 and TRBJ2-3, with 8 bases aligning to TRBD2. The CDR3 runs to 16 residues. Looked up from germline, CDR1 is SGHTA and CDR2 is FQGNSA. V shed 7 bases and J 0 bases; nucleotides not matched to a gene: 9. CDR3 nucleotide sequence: TGTGCCAGCACCTTTTCGAGCGGGAGTAGCACAGATACGCAGTATTTT. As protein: CASTFSSGSSTDTQYF.

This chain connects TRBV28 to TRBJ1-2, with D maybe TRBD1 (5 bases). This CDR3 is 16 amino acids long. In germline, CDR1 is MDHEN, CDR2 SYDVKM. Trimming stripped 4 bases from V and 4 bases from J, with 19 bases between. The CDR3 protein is CASSSGPGVGSYGYTF. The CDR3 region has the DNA TGTGCCAGCAGTTCCGGTCCGGGGGTAGGAAGCTATGGCTACACCTTC.

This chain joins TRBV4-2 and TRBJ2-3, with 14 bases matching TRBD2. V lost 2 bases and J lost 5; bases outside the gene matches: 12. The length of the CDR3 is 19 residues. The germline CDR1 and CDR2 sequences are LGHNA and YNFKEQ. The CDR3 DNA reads TGTGCCAGCAGCCAAATGGGGACTAGCGGGGGACCAGAGGGAGATACGCAGTATTTT. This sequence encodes CASSQMGTSGGPEGDTQYF.

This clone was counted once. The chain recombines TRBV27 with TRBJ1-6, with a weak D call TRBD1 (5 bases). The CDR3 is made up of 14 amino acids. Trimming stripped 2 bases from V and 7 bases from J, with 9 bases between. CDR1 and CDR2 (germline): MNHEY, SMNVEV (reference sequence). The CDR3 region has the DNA TGTGCCAGCAGTTTAATAGGGGCAAATTCACCCCTCCACTTT. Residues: CASSLIGANSPLHF.

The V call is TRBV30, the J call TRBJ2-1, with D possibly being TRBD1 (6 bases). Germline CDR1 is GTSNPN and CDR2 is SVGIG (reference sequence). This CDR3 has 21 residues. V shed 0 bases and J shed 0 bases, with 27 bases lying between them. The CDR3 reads CAWSVKVGALNFQGSYNEQFF. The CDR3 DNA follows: TGTGCCTGGAGTGTCAAGGTGGGGGCCCTAAACTTCCAGGGCTCCTACAATGAGCAGTTCTTC.

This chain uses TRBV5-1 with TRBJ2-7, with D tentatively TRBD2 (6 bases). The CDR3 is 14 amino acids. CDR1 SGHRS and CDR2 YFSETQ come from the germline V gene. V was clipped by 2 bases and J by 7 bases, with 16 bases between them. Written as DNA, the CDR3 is TGCGCCAGCAGCTTTCAGACGGACCGGGGGGAGCAGTACTTC. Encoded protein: CASSFQTDRGEQYF.

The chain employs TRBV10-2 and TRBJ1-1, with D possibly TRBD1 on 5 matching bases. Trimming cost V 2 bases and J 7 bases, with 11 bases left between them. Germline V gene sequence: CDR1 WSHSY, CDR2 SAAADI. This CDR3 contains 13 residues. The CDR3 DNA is TGCGCCAGCAGTGAGAGGGGCGGGGGTGAAGCTTTCTTT. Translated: CASSERGGGEAFF.

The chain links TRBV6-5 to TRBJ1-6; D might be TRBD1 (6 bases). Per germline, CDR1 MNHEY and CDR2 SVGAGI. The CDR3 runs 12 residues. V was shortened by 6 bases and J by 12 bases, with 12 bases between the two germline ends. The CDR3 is CASSRGGGPLHF. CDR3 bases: TGTGCCAGCAGCCGAGGGGGGGGACCCCTCCACTTT.

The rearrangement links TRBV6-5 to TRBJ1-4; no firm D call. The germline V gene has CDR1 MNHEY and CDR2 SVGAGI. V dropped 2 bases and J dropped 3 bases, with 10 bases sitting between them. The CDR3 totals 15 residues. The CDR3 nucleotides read TGTGCCAGCAGTTACGGTTGGCAGGCTAATGAAAAACTGTTTTTT. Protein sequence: CASSYGWQANEKLFF.

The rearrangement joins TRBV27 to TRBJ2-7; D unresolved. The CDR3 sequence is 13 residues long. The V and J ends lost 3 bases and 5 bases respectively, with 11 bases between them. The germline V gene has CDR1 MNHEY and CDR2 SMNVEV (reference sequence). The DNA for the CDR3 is TGTGCCAGCAGTTTTTCCCCTATGAACGAGCAGTACTTC. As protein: CASSFSPMNEQYF.

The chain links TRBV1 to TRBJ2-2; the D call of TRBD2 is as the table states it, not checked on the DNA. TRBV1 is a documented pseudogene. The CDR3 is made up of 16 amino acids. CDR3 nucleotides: TGCACCAGCAGCCAAGATCACGGGGTTAGAGACGGGGAGCTGTTTTTT. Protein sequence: CTSSQDHGVRDGELFF.

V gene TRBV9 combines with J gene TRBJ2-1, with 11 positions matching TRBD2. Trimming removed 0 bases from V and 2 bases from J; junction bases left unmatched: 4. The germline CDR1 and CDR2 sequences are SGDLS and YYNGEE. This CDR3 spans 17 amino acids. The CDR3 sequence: CASSVDLAGGPYNEQFF. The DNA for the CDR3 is TGTGCCAGCAGCGTAGACCTAGCGGGGGGCCCCTACAATGAGCAGTTCTTC. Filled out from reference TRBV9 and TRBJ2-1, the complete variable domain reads DSGVTQTPKHLITATGQRVTLRCSPRSGDLSVYWYQQSLDQGLQFLIQYYNGEERAKGNILERFSAQQFPDLHSELNLSSLELGDSALYFCASSVDLAGGPYNEQFFGPGTRLTVL.

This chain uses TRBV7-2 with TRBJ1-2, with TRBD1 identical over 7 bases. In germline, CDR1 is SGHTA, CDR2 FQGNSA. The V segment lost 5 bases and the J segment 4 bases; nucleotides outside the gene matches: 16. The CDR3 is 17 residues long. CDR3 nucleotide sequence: TGTGCCAGCAGCCCGAGGGCGACAGGGCTTTTAGCCTATGGCTACACCTTC. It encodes CASSPRATGLLAYGYTF.

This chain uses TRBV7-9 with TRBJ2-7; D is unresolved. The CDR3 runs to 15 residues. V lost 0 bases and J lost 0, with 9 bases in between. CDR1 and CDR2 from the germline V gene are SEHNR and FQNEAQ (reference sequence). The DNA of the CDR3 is TGTGCCAGCAGCTTAGCAGGGCCGAGCTCCTACGAGCAGTACTTC. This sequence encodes CASSLAGPSSYEQYF.

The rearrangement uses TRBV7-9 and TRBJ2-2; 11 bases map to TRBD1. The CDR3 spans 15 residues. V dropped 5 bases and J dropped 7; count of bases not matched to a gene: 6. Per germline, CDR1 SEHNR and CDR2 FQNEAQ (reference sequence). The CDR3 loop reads CASSPGTGGIGELFF. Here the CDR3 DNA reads TGTGCCAGCAGCCCCGGGACAGGGGGGATCGGGGAGCTGTTTTTT.

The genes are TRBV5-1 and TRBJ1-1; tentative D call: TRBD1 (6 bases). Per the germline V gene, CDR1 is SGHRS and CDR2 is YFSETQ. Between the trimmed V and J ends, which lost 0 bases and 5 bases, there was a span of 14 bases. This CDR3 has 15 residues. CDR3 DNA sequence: TGCGCCAGCAGCTTGGCGTCCAGGGGACGTACTGAAGCTTTCTTT. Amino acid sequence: CASSLASRGRTEAFF.

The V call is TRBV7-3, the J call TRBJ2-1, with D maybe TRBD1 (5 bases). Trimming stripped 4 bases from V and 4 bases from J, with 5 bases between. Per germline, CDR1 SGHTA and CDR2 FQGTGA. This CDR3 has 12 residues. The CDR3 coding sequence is TGTGCCAGCAGCTCAGGGTACAATGAGCAGTTCTTC. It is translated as CASSSGYNEQFF.

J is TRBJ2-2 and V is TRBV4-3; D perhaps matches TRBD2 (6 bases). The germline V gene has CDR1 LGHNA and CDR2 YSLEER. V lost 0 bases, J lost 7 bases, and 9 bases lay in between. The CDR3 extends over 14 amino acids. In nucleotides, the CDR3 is TGCGCCAGCAGCCAAGATTTCGGGGGCGGGGAGCTGTTTTTT. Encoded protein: CASSQDFGGGELFF.

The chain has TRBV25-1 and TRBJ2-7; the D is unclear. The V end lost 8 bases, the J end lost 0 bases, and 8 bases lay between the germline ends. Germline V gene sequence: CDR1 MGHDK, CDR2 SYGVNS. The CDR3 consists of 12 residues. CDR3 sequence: CASRLSSYEQYF. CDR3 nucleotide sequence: TGTGCCAGCCGCCTAAGCTCCTACGAGCAGTACTTC.